Presented here are 8 T cell receptor beta chains from one specimen sequenced in a study of cytomegalovirus exposure and HLA in healthy donors. PCR employed 60 Vbeta and 13 Jbeta primers. Clones were read by immunoSEQ multiplex PCR, and TCRdb kept only the in-frame ones, dropping some. Among around 120,000 clones listed, around 84% were seen once. Source material: PBMCs. These TCRs come from a young man in good health and CMV-seronegative.

The chain links TRBV20-1 to TRBJ2-3; D is undetermined. Looked up from germline, CDR1 is DFQATT and CDR2 is SNEGSKA (reference sequence). V was pared by 1 base and J by 4 bases, with 3 bases between. The CDR3 runs 11 residues. CDR3 bases: TGCAGTGCTAGAGTCGCAGATACGCAGTATTTT. The encoded protein is CSARVADTQYF.

This clone was picked up one time. At one end, the junction sequence differs from germline, possibly due to a read error. V gene TRBV7-9 combines with J gene TRBJ1-1; D is unresolved. CDR1 is SEHNR and CDR2 is FQNEAQ in the germline V gene (reference sequence). This CDR3 has 16 amino acids. The CDR3 sequence is CSSSLGEGLMEAEAFF. In nucleotides, the CDR3 is TGTTCCAGCAGCTTAGGAGAGGGTCTGATGGAGGCTGAAGCTTTCTTT.

This clone has a single count. The V call is TRBV7-9, the J call TRBJ2-3; D is perhaps TRBD2 (6 bases). CDR1 SEHNR and CDR2 FQNEAQ come from the germline V gene (reference sequence). Trimming removed 0 bases at V and 0 bases at J, with 10 bases between. The CDR3 loop spans 16 amino acids. In DNA, the CDR3 is TGTGCCAGCAGCTTAGCTGGGGGGATGAGCACAGATACGCAGTATTTT. Residues: CASSLAGGMSTDTQYF. The whole variable domain, remainder taken from reference TRBV7-9 and TRBJ2-3, is DTGVSQNPRHKITKRGQNVTFRCDPISEHNRLYWYRQTLGQGPEFLTYFQNEAQLEKSRLLSDRFSAERPKGSFSTLEIQRTEQGDSAMYLCASSLAGGMSTDTQYFGPGTRLTVL.

The chain employs TRBV19 and TRBJ2-1; D may be TRBD2 (5 bases). The CDR3 spans 15 residues. The germline V and J ends were trimmed by 1 base and 10 bases, with 17 bases remaining between them. The germline gives CDR1 LNHDA, CDR2 SQIVND (reference sequence). The CDR3 coding sequence is TGTGCCAGTAGTATAGGTGGGCCGATCTCGGGGGAGCAGTTCTTC. Translation gives CASSIGGPISGEQFF.

This clone was seen only a few times. The V and J genes are TRBV5-6 and TRBJ2-1; D remains ambiguous. The V gene's germline CDR1 is SGHDT and CDR2 YYEEEE. The CDR3 length is 13 residues. The V gene lost 2 bases and the J gene lost 7 bases, with 10 bases spanning the gap. CDR3 amino acids: CASSFRTRNEQFF. CDR3 sequence (DNA): TGTGCCAGCAGCTTCCGCACCCGGAATGAGCAGTTCTTC.

A single count supports this clone. The rearrangement joins TRBV29-1 to TRBJ1-1, with D unresolved. The V and J ends lost 8 bases and 3 bases respectively, with 16 bases between them. Per the germline V gene, CDR1 is SQVTM and CDR2 is ANQGSEA. The length of the CDR3 is 13 residues. The CDR3 DNA sequence: TGCAGCCTGAAGGAGGGTGCCGACACTGAAGCTTTCTTT. Its translation: CSLKEGADTEAFF.

The V and J genes are TRBV5-1 and TRBJ1-1; possible D gene TRBD1, 5 bases. CDR1 SGHRS and CDR2 YFSETQ come from the germline V gene. Trimming cost V 0 bases and J 4 bases, with 7 bases left between them. The CDR3 contains 13 residues. The CDR3 DNA reads TGCGCCAGCAGCTTGGGTGGGGCCACTGAAGCTTTCTTT. This translates into CASSLGGATEAFF. The variable domain in full, with the rest retrieved from reference TRBV5-1 and TRBJ1-1, is KAGVTQTPRYLIKTRGQQVTLSCSPISGHRSVSWYQQTPGQGLQFLFEYFSETQRNKGNFPGRFSGRQFSNSRSEMNVSTLELGDSALYLCASSLGGATEAFFGQGTRLTVV.

The CDR3 is CASSEGLAANTGELFF. The CDR3 nucleotides are TGTGCCAGCAGCGAGGGACTAGCGGCTAACACCGGGGAGCTGTTTTTT. The rearrangement links TRBV7-9 to TRBJ2-2; 11 bases are a match to TRBD2. Trimming took 5 bases from V and 2 from J; bases not matched to a gene: 4. The CDR3 extends over 16 amino acids. The germline V gene encodes CDR1 SEHNR and CDR2 FQNEAQ (reference sequence).